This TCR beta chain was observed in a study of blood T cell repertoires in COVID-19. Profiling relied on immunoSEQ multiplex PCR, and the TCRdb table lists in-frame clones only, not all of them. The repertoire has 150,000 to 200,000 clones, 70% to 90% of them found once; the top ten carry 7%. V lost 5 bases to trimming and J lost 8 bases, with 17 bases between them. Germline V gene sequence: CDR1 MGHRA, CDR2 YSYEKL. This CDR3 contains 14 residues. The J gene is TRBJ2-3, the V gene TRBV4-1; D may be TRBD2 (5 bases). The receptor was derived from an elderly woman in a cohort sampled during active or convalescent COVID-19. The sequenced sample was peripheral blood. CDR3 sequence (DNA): TGCGCCAGCAGCTATAAACTAGGAGGAGCTACGCAGTATTTT. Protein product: CASSYKLGGATQYF.